The sequence of this T cell receptor (beta chain) was determined in a study of T cell responses to AZD1222 COVID-19 vaccine (dated by TCRdb to the early 2020s). For the study in its entirety: TCR sequencing covered some 250 trial participants: 200 to 220 given two doses of AZD1222 and around 26 given two doses of MenACWY control vaccine. Trial participants were enrolled by age into 18-55, 56-69 and 70-plus year subgroups, with 148, 28 and 57 TCR-sequenced participants respectively. Overall study results and their limits: Vaccine-associated CD4 TCRs spanned the whole spike protein, with dominant responses in regions 160-218 and 743-854. After two AZD1222 doses, spike-specific TCR breadth and depth were significantly higher than at day 0 and than in MenACWY recipients. Participants were mostly white British and included more females than males, and it was suggested by the authors that clonal diversity may have been underestimated. Reportedly, close to half of the unique spike-specific TCRs recognized epitopes lying outside the regions that are mutated in the B.1.351 and B.1.1.7 variants. Conclusions about previously exposed vaccinees are limited because only five or six AZD1222 recipients were SARS-CoV-2 seropositive at baseline. Because no day 14 peak-response samples were available, the repertoires could be characterized only after the peak T cell response. The 56-69-year group was small, and its depth increase did not reach significance, likely because of low power.

Deletion took 2 bases off V and 5 bases off J, with a span of 9 bases between the germline ends. The CDR3 holds 13 amino acids from the cysteine to the phenylalanine. CDR3 DNA is the only sequence kept; it has 39 bases, read in frame from the first base. CDR1 and CDR2 were assigned from the germline V gene as ENHRY and SYGVKD. The CDR3 regions of human TCRbeta chains were subjected to immunosequencing. In the authors' own workflow: TCRs in the repertoires were matched against a reference library of SARS-CoV-2-specific TCRs that had been generated with the MIRA antigen-specificity platform. Breadth was defined as the fraction of unique TCRs that were SARS-CoV-2-associated. Depth was defined as the fraction of total T cells that were SARS-CoV-2-associated. Using the MIRA data, every spike-specific TCR was mapped to the spike region that the TCR reacted to and assigned to either a CD4 or a CD8 class. Log10-transformed breadth and depth values were compared by one-way ANOVA with Sidak's multiple comparisons tests. The clones in this table, taken by TCRdb from immuneACCESS, are in-frame only. Not every clone is retained; where verified, under half of the shortfall comes from an unresolved V gene, and the cause of the rest is unknown. The V and J calls and clone size come from that table; D and trimming were worked out from the DNA. The sample profile shows about 90,000 clones; around 91% of them were found once. The ten largest clones add up to around 5.2% of the sample.

The sample's time point, from its label and the paper: baseline before first vaccination. The treatment or condition tag for this specimen amounts to: meningococcal conjugate vaccine given as trial control. Samples from vaccinated people were obtained from the UK trials COV001 and COV002, which included a single-blind randomized controlled phase 2/3 trial of AZD1222 (ChAdOx1 nCoV-19) in healthy adults. For TCRbeta chain sequencing, PBMC samples were collected from trial participants at day 0 and at day 28 after the second dose. As concerns this clone: This clone's antigen is unknown. No much larger clone is present one base from it, and per-base qualities are unavailable.

The sequence is built from TRBV10-3 and TRBJ2-5; there is no confident call for the D gene. The source was peripheral blood, collected on day 0 of MenACWY control vaccination. The sequence was obtained from an adult in good health. The CDR3 reads as follows: CAISERSRETQYF. The nucleotide sequence is given as TGTGCCATCAGTGAGAGGTCCAGGGAGACCCAGTACTTC.